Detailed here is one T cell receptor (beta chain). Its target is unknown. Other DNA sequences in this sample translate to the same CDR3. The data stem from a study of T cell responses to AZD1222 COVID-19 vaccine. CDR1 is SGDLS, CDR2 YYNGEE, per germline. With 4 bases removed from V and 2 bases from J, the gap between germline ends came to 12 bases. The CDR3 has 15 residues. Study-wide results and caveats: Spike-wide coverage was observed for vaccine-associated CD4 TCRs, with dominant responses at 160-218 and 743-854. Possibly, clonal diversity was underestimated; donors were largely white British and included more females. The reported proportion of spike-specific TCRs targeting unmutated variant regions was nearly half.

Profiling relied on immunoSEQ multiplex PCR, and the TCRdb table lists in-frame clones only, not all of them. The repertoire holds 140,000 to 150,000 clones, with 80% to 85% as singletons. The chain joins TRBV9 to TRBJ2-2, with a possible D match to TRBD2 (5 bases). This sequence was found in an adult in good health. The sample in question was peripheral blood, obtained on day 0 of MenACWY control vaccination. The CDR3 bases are TGTGCCAGCAGCCCTGGAGGTTTAAACACCGGGGAGCTGTTTTTT. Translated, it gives CASSPGGLNTGELFF.